The rows below give T cell receptor beta chains drawn from one sample of a study of CD8+ T cells in alopecia areata. Here immunoSEQ multiplex PCR was the method, and the copy in TCRdb shows in-frame clones only, minus some. The top ten hold over 12% of the sample, which has about 150,000 clones, approximately 87% seen once. The sample consisted of CD8+ T cells sorted from blood, taken at week 0. The source of these receptors is a human donor with alopecia areata. Each CDR3 is given with its conserved first and last residue. D genes are given only for firm matches. The size entry is marked missing in some rows and otherwise reads once, few, many or a size class.

>TRBJ2-7|TRBV13|.|.
TGTGCCAGCAGCCGCGCCTCGTTGAGGGAGCAGTACTTC
CASSRASLREQYF
>TRBJ2-7|TRBV5-1|.|.
TGCGCCAGCAGCTTGACCAGTGCCTACGAGCAGTACTTC
CASSLTSAYEQYF
>TRBJ1-2|TRBV7-9|.|.
TGTGCCAGCAGCTTAGCACCAACCAACTATGGCTACACCTTC
CASSLAPTNYGYTF
>TRBJ2-2|TRBV9|.|.
TGTGCCAGCAGCTACACCGGGGAGCTGTTTTTT
CASSYTGELFF
>TRBJ2-7|TRBV7-2|.|.
TGTGCCAGCATGTCGCGGGGTTCCTACGAGCAGTACTTC
CASMSRGSYEQYF
>TRBJ2-1|TRBV4-2|TRBD2|.
TGTGCCAGCAGCCAAGAAGCGGGGCCTTACAATGAGCAGTTCTTC
CASSQEAGPYNEQFF
>TRBJ1-5|TRBV27|.|once
TGTGCCAGCAGTCAGATGGGGGGCGCGGATCAGCCCCAGCATTTT
CASSQMGGADQPQHF
>TRBJ2-3|TRBV29-1|TRBD1|.
TGCAGCGTTGATTGGACAGGGGCCGCAGATACGCAGTATTTT
CSVDWTGAADTQYF
>TRBJ2-3|TRBV27|TRBD2|.
TGTGCCAGCAGTTTCGCTACTAGCGGGATCTACACAGATACGCAGTATTTT
CASSFATSGIYTDTQYF
>TRBJ2-7|TRBV6-6|.|once
TGTGCCAGCACGATCGCGCGAACCTACGAGCAGTACTTC
CASTIARTYEQYF
>TRBJ2-7|TRBV6-1|.|.
TGTGCCAGCAGTCTCTTAGCGGAACATTACTACGAGCAGTACTTC
CASSLLAEHYYEQYF
>TRBJ2-7|TRBV11-2|TRBD1|.
TGTGCCAGCAGCCTGGGACAGTCCTACGAGCAGTACTTC
CASSLGQSYEQYF
>TRBJ1-2|TRBV6-6|.|.
TGTGCCAGCAGTTACGGGGATTATTCTAACTATGGCTACACCTTC
CASSYGDYSNYGYTF
>TRBJ2-7|TRBV4-1|.|once
TGCGCCAGCAGCCAAGACCAGGGGGGCGGGAGACCCTCCTACGAGCAGTACTTC
CASSQDQGGGRPSYEQYF
>TRBJ2-3|TRBV30|.|.
TGTGCCTGGAGTGTAATTGCGGGGGATACGCAGTATTTT
CAWSVIAGDTQYF
>TRBJ2-1|TRBV7-8|.|.
TGTGCCACCAGAATTGGGGCAGGCACAGTAAACAATGAGCAGTTCTTC
CATRIGAGTVNNEQFF
>TRBJ2-3|TRBV5-1|TRBD1|.
TGCGCCAGCAGTTTAGGGGGCGGCCAAAGTACAGATACGCAGTATTTT
CASSLGGGQSTDTQYF
>TRBJ1-4|TRBV30|.|.
TGTGCCTGGAGTGATGGGGCCAGTTATGAAAAACTGTTTTTT
CAWSDGASYEKLFF
>TRBJ2-1|TRBV6-5|.|.
TGTGCCAGCAGTTACGGGGTCAACAATGAGCAGTTCTTC
CASSYGVNNEQFF
>TRBJ2-7|TRBV11-2|.|.
TGTGCCAGCAGCCAGGGTGACGAGCAGTACTTC
CASSQGDEQYF
>TRBJ1-5|TRBV27|.|.
TGTGCCAGCAGTTTAGGAGGGGCAGGGCAGCCCCAGCATTTT
CASSLGGAGQPQHF
>TRBJ2-1|TRBV5-1|TRBD1|few
TGCGCCAGCAGCTCGGGACAGGGTTTGGATGAGCAGTTCTTC
CASSSGQGLDEQFF
>TRBJ1-1|TRBV25-1|.|.
TGTGCCAGCAGTGAGGGGTACACTGAAGCTTTCTTT
CASSEGYTEAFF
>TRBJ2-1|TRBV7-7|TRBD2|few
TGTGCTAGCAGCTTATTAGCGGGAGGTCGGTTCGATGAGCAGTTCTTC
CASSLLAGGRFDEQFF
>TRBJ1-1|TRBV7-9|.|.
TGTGCCAGCAGCTTTGGACAACGAAACGGGAACACTGAAGCTTTCTTT
CASSFGQRNGNTEAFF
>TRBJ2-5|TRBV12-5|TRBD1|few
TGTGCTAGTGGTCCAAGCTACCGGGACAGGCTCCAAGAGACCCAGTACTTC
CASGPSYRDRLQETQYF
>TRBJ2-7|TRBV2|.|.
TGTGCCAGCCAAACCAGGGGCTCCCCCTACGAGCAGTACTTC
CASQTRGSPYEQYF
>TRBJ1-1|TRBV6-6|.|.
TGTGCCACAGCCGCAGGGACCAGTGTCGAAGCTTTCTTT
CATAAGTSVEAFF
>TRBJ2-2|TRBV6-4|.|.
TGTGCCAGCAGTGAGTTTCCAACTTCCACCGGGGAGCTGTTTTTT
CASSEFPTSTGELFF
>TRBJ2-7|TRBV7-9|.|.
TGTGCCAGCAGCTTAGGGTCGCCCTACGAGCAGTACTTC
CASSLGSPYEQYF
>TRBJ2-5|TRBV6-5|.|.
TGTGCCAGCAGGCAGCTGCCTTCGGGGAAGGAGACCCAGTACTTC
CASRQLPSGKETQYF
>TRBJ2-2|TRBV7-9|TRBD2|.
TGTGCCAGCAGCTCTTTAGCGGGAGCGAACACCGGGGAGCTGTTTTTT
CASSSLAGANTGELFF
>TRBJ2-1|TRBV5-1|TRBD2|.
TGCGCCAGCAGCTTGGGGTCTAGCGGGGGTTATAATGAGCAGTTCTTC
CASSLGSSGGYNEQFF
>TRBJ2-3|TRBV19|.|.
TGTGCCAGTAGTATGCGGGTGACAGATACGCAGTATTTT
CASSMRVTDTQYF
>TRBJ2-7|TRBV25-1|.|.
TGTGCCAGCAGCTGGTCCTACGAGCAGTACTTC
CASSWSYEQYF
>TRBJ1-1|TRBV12-5|.|.
TGTGCTAGTGGTTTGGAGGGGACCACTGAAGCTTTCTTT
CASGLEGTTEAFF